This T cell receptor (beta chain) is drawn from a study of T cells in severe cutaneous drug reactions. The donors had carbamazepine-induced Stevens-Johnson syndrome or toxic epidermal necrolysis. TCR subtype-specific primers in iRepertoire multiplex PCR prepared libraries for bulk and single-cell sequencing. TCRdb reprocessed the multiplex PCR reads and stores each CDR3 protein as one record, lacking DNA. Here the sample table reports more than 6,500 distinct CDR3 sequences. The CDR3 is 16 residues long. Germline V gene data show CDR1 as ENHRY and CDR2 as SYGVKD. The gene calls are TRBV10-3 and TRBJ2-5; TCRdb outputs TRBD1, but without DNA this stays unchecked. The sequence was collected from a human donor with a severe cutaneous adverse drug reaction. Source material: cells from a skin blister. The CDR3 is CAISEFRDISAETQYF.